This TCR beta chain was documented in a study of blood T cell repertoires in COVID-19. Looked up from germline, CDR1 is LNHDA and CDR2 is SQIVND (reference sequence). This CDR3 is 15 amino acids long. After removal of 4 bases from V and 6 bases from J, the junction contained 8 bases not matched to a gene. This clone was observed a single time. Profiling relied on immunoSEQ multiplex PCR, and the TCRdb table lists in-frame clones only, not all of them. This table has 200,000 to 250,000 clones, 80% appearing once. The genes are TRBV19 and TRBJ1-4, with 7 bases identical to TRBD1. The sequenced sample consisted of PBMCs or T cells enriched from blood (not recorded which). This receptor was obtained from a young man with acute COVID-19. CDR3 residues: CASSRSGTAHEKLFF. Here the CDR3 DNA reads TGTGCCAGTAGTAGGTCCGGGACAGCCCATGAAAAACTGTTTTTT.